This T cell receptor (beta chain) is from a study of cytomegalovirus exposure and HLA in healthy donors. V dropped 4 bases and J dropped 6; count of bases not matched to a gene: 8. Germline loops: CDR1 MGHRA, CDR2 YSYEKL. The CDR3 runs to 16 residues. The PCR was carried out with 60 Vbeta primers and 13 Jbeta primers. TCRdb's table, derived via immunoSEQ multiplex PCR, lists solely in-frame clones and lacks some. In the table there are over 95,000 clones, 60% to 85% of which are singletons. This receptor was taken from a woman aged 40 to 50 in good health and CMV-seropositive. The genes are TRBV4-1 and TRBJ2-1, with 11 bases matching TRBD1. Sequencing was carried out using PBMCs. The CDR3 sequence: CASSRKGQGGSNEQFF. The CDR3 bases are TGCGCCAGCAGCCGCAAGGGACAGGGGGGCTCCAATGAGCAGTTCTTC.